The rows below give T cell receptor beta chains drawn from one sample of a study of blood T cell repertoires in COVID-19. Method: immunoSEQ multiplex PCR; TCRdb's copy keeps in-frame clones and lacks some. The table has fewer than 350,000 clones, around 86% seen once. Sequences were obtained from peripheral blood. Receptors originate from a woman aged 60-75 years with active or convalescent COVID-19. The CDR3 runs from the conserved cysteine through the conserved F or W. D genes are given only for firm matches. Rows give clone size only sometimes, using once, few, many, or a class for an expanded clone.

>TRBJ2-3|TRBV7-2|NA|NA
TGTGCCAGCAGCACAGACAGATCCACAGATACGCAGTATTTT
CASSTDRSTDTQYF
>TRBJ1-6|TRBV19|NA|TRBD1
TGTGCCGTAAAAGCCGGGACAGGGGGTAATTCACCCCTCCACTTT
CAVKAGTGGNSPLHF
>TRBJ2-1|TRBV7-9|NA|NA
TGTGCCAGCAGCTTAGCAGTACCCAGGGGCTGGGGTGAGCAGTTCTTC
CASSLAVPRGWGEQFF
>TRBJ1-1|TRBV18|NA|NA
TGTGCCAGCTCACCCAGGGGACCGTCTCACACTGAAGCTTTCTTT
CASSPRGPSHTEAFF
>TRBJ2-2|TRBV19|NA|TRBD1
TGTGCCAGTAGTAGACCCCTCGACAGGGGAAATACCGGGGAGCTGTTTTTT
CASSRPLDRGNTGELFF
>TRBJ1-2|TRBV29-1|NA|NA
TGCAGCGTGGCCGGGGGGGGTAAGGATGGCTACACCTTC
CSVAGGGKDGYTF
>TRBJ1-5|TRBV6-5|NA|NA
TGTGCCAGCAGTTACCCCAGGGTGGATAGCAATCAGCCCCAGCATTTT
CASSYPRVDSNQPQHF
>TRBJ2-1|TRBV7-9|medium-sized|TRBD2
TGTGCCAGCAGCTCCCCTAGCGGGGGGACTACAGTTGAGCAGTTCTTC
CASSSPSGGTTVEQFF
>TRBJ2-1|TRBV7-2|once|TRBD2
TGTGCCGGAGCGGGGGGGCCCCAGAATGAGCAGTTCTTC
CAGAGGPQNEQFF
>TRBJ2-1|TRBV10-3|NA|TRBD1
TGTGCCATCAGTGAGTCGGGACAGGGGCCCTTAAATGAGCAGTTCTTC
CAISESGQGPLNEQFF
>TRBJ2-7|TRBV7-2|NA|NA
TGTGCCAGCAGCCGCCCGGGTCTTGCGGGCGAGCAGTACTTC
CASSRPGLAGEQYF
>TRBJ2-6|TRBV9|NA|TRBD1
TGTGCCAGCAGCGCGGTCTTTATCGGACAGGGGGCGGGGGGGGCCAACGTCCTGACTTTC
CASSAVFIGQGAGGANVLTF
>TRBJ2-5|TRBV24-1|few|NA
TGTGCCACCAGTGATGTGGCTAGCGTACAAGAGACCCAGTACTTC
CATSDVASVQETQYF
>TRBJ1-3|TRBV4-3|NA|NA
TGCGCCAGCAGCCAAGATCGAGTCGGGGGACCCGGAAACACCATATATTTT
CASSQDRVGGPGNTIYF
>TRBJ2-4|TRBV19|NA|TRBD1
TGTGCCAGTAGCGGACAGGACAAAAACATTCAGTACTTC
CASSGQDKNIQYF
>TRBJ1-4|TRBV28|NA|NA
TGTGCCAGCAGTTCGGGCCTTACTAGTACAACTAATGAAAAACTGTTTTTT
CASSSGLTSTTNEKLFF
>TRBJ1-1|TRBV7-3|NA|NA
TGTGCCAGCAGCCTGCCGGGGTCCGAAGCTTTCTTT
CASSLPGSEAFF
>TRBJ2-7|TRBV10-2|NA|NA
TGCGCCAGCAAGGAAGGAGGGTTAGACTACGAGCAGTACTTC
CASKEGGLDYEQYF
>TRBJ1-5|TRBV19|few|NA
TGTGCCAGTAGTCTGACAGATAGCAATCAGCCCCAGCATTTT
CASSLTDSNQPQHF
>TRBJ1-2|TRBV12-3/TRBV12-4|NA|TRBD1
TGTGCCAGCAGTTCAGGGGGCTATGGCTACACCTTC
CASSSGGYGYTF
>TRBJ1-5|TRBV5-6|NA|TRBD1
TGTGCCAGCAGCTGGGGGACAGGGGTCGGTAGCAATCAGCCCCAGCATTTT
CASSWGTGVGSNQPQHF
>TRBJ1-2|TRBV7-9|NA|NA
TGTGCCAGCAGCTTCGGAGGGTTGGCCTATGGCTACACCTTC
CASSFGGLAYGYTF
>TRBJ1-2|TRBV27|NA|NA
TGTGCCAGCAGTTTAAACACAGTCAGTTATGGCTACACCTTC
CASSLNTVSYGYTF
>TRBJ1-2|TRBV12-2|NA|NA
TGTGCAAGTCGCTTGCCGGGACAGGCCTTATCCTATGGCTACACCTTC
CASRLPGQALSYGYTF
>TRBJ2-1|TRBV11-2|NA|TRBD1
TGTGCCAGCAGCTCTCTTATGACAGGGTACAATGAGCAGTTCTTC
CASSSLMTGYNEQFF
>TRBJ2-3|TRBV7-2|NA|TRBD2
TGTGCCAGCAGCTTAGGCCAACGGGGGGGCACAGATACGCAGTATTTT
CASSLGQRGGTDTQYF
>TRBJ1-2|TRBV19|NA|TRBD1
TGTGCCAGTAGCTGGGGACAGGGATACTATGGCTACACCTTC
CASSWGQGYYGYTF
>TRBJ1-5|TRBV19|NA|NA
TGTGCCAGTAGTATTTCCCTGAATCAGCCCCAGCATTTT
CASSISLNQPQHF
>TRBJ2-1|TRBV6-4|NA|TRBD2
TGTGCCAGCAGTGACTCACAGCGGGGGGGCAAAAATGAGCAGTTCTTC
CASSDSQRGGKNEQFF
>TRBJ2-5|TRBV19|NA|NA
TGTGCCAGTAGTATCGGGGTGCGGAGCTATGAAGAGACCCAGTACTTC
CASSIGVRSYEETQYF
>TRBJ1-2|TRBV7-9|NA|TRBD1
TGTGCCAGCAGCACAGGACAGGGTATAGTCTATGGCTACACCTTC
CASSTGQGIVYGYTF
>TRBJ1-2|TRBV6-4|NA|NA
TGTGCCAGCAGCGAGGGCTCTGGCTACACCTTC
CASSEGSGYTF
>TRBJ2-7|TRBV5-1|NA|NA
TGCGCCAGCAGCTCCGACGAGAGCAGGTACTACGAGCAGTACTTC
CASSSDESRYYEQYF
>TRBJ1-5|TRBV19|NA|TRBD1
TGTGCCAGTAGTTTAGAGGGGGCGGGCAATCAGCCCCAGCATTTT
CASSLEGAGNQPQHF
>TRBJ2-7|TRBV13|NA|NA
TGTGCCAGCAGCTTAGGCCTAGGCGAGCAGTACTTC
CASSLGLGEQYF
>TRBJ1-2|TRBV29-1|NA|NA
TGCAGCGTAGGGAGCTCCACAGGGAACTATGGCTACACCTTC
CSVGSSTGNYGYTF
>TRBJ1-4|TRBV6-6|NA|TRBD1
TGTGCCAGCAGTTTAGCGGGACAGGGGGGTGAAAAACTGTTTTTT
CASSLAGQGGEKLFF
>TRBJ1-1|TRBV5-6|NA|NA
TGTGCCAGCAGCTTGTGGGGCCCGAACACTGAAGCTTTCTTT
CASSLWGPNTEAFF
>TRBJ2-1|TRBV10-2|NA|TRBD2
TGCGCCAGCAGACGGGGACTAGCGGAACACAATGAGCAGTTCTTC
CASRRGLAEHNEQFF
>TRBJ1-2|TRBV9|NA|NA
TGTGCCAGCAGCGCACAGGGTACTGGCTACACCTTC
CASSAQGTGYTF
>TRBJ1-5|TRBV7-2|NA|NA
TGTGCCAGCAGCTTTGGGGCAAAGGAGCCCCAGCATTTT
CASSFGAKEPQHF
>TRBJ1-2|TRBV3-1/TRBV3-2|NA|NA
TGTGCCAGCAGCCACCGCGACAGCCTTGATGGCTACACCTTC
CASSHRDSLDGYTF
>TRBJ1-5|TRBV12-3/TRBV12-4|NA|NA
TGTGCCAGCAGCCTTACAGGGAATCAGCCCCAGCATTTT
CASSLTGNQPQHF
>TRBJ2-1|TRBV5-1|NA|NA
TGCGCCAGCAGCTTGGCCGGTCTAGGAGGAGATGAGCAGTTCTTC
CASSLAGLGGDEQFF
>TRBJ2-1|TRBV29-1|NA|NA
TGCAGCGTTTTGGCTCCAGGGGTCTCCTACAATGAGCAGTTCTTC
CSVLAPGVSYNEQFF
>TRBJ2-1|TRBV5-5|NA|NA
TGTGCCAGCAGCTTGCGTCCTGGGTCGGGGTACAATGAGCAGTTCTTC
CASSLRPGSGYNEQFF
>TRBJ2-3|TRBV19|NA|NA
TGTGCCAGTAGTAGGGGCGTCGGGTCCGGCACAGATACGCAGTATTTT
CASSRGVGSGTDTQYF
>TRBJ2-7|TRBV12-1|few|NA
TGTGCCAGCAGCTTTGGGTGGGGGGGCATAATGCCCTTGTTGGAGCAGTACTTC
CASSFGWGGIMPLLEQYF
>TRBJ2-5|TRBV19|few|NA
TGTGCCAGTAGAGGAGGGCGGGGCCGCCGGGAGACCCAGTACTTC
CASRGGRGRRETQYF
>TRBJ2-7|TRBV4-3|NA|TRBD1
TGCGCCAGCAGCCTTCGAACGGTGGGACAGGGACCCTACGAGCAGTACTTC
CASSLRTVGQGPYEQYF
>TRBJ2-7|TRBV7-9|NA|NA
TGTGCCAGCAGCTCTGCGGGCCACGAGCAGTACTTC
CASSSAGHEQYF
>TRBJ2-7|TRBV29-1|NA|TRBD2
TGCAGCGGAGGCGACCCGGGACTAGCGGCCCACGAGCAGTACTTC
CSGGDPGLAAHEQYF
>TRBJ2-7|TRBV9|NA|NA
TGTGCCAGCAGCGTATACGCGGGCTACGAGCAGTACTTC
CASSVYAGYEQYF
>TRBJ2-7|TRBV6-5|few|TRBD2
TGTGCCAGCGGAGATACGGGACTAGCGGGGTTAGGGCAGTACTTC
CASGDTGLAGLGQYF